This TCR beta chain was sequenced in a study of blood T cell repertoires in COVID-19. Study in general: T cells, B-cell-depleted T cells, or PBMCs supplied cDNA or gDNA.

Germline CDR1 KGHDR, CDR2 SFDVKD. The CDR3 contains 12 residues. J was trimmed by 5 bases and V by 5 bases; bases with no gene match: 0. As handled by the study authors: Reference gene primer amplification gave estimated nucleated cell counts. TCRdb's copy holds only in-frame clones and misses some; the assay was immunoSEQ multiplex PCR. From that table come the V and J calls and clone size; the DNA was used to work out D and trimming. The table has a few hundred thousand clones, approximately 88% seen once. Followed longitudinally, the Seattle patients had been enrolled during active infection. The source is a woman in her 70s with COVID-19, enrolled during active disease. The source material was peripheral blood. The J gene is TRBJ2-7, the V gene TRBV24-1; TRBD1 agrees at 9 bases. CDR3 sequence (DNA): TGTGCCACCAGTGGGACAGGGGACGAGCAGTACTTC. It codes for CATSGTGDEQYF.